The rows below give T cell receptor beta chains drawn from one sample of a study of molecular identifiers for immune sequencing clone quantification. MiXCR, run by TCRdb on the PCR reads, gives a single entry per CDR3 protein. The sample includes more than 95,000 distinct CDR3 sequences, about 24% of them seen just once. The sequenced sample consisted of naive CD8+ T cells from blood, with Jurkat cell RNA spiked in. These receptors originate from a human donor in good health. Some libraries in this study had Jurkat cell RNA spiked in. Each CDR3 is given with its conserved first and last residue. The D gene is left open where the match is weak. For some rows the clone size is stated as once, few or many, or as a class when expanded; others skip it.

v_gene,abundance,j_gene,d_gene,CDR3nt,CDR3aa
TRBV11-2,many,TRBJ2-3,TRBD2,TGTGCCAGCAGCTCGGGACTAGCGGGGTTCCGAGTCCCAGATACGCAGTATTTT,CASSSGLAGFRVPDTQYF
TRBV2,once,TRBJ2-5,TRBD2,TGTGCCAGCAAAGTAGCGGGAGTAGAGACCCAGTACTTC,CASKVAGVETQYF
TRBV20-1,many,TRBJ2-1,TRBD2,TGCAGTGCTAGAGATAAGTCTAGCGGCGACTACAATGAGCAGTTCTTC,CSARDKSSGDYNEQFF
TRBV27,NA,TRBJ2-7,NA,TGTGCCAGCGGTTCCGTGGGACTGGGAGTGGAGCAGTACTTC,CASGSVGLGVEQYF
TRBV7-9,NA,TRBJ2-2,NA,TGTGCCAGCAGCTCTCGACAGGCTCTGAACACCGGGGAGCTGTTTTTT,CASSSRQALNTGELFF
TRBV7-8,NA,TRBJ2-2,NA,TGTGCCAGCAGCCTTACTTTAGGCGGTACCGGGGAGCTGTTTTTT,CASSLTLGGTGELFF
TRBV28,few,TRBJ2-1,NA,TGTGCCAGCACCTTAGACTCAAGCGGTCGACAGTTCTTC,CASTLDSSGRQFF
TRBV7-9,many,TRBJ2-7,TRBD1,TGTGCCAGCAGCTCGGGGGCGTGGACAGGGGGCTACGAGCAGTACTTC,CASSSGAWTGGYEQYF
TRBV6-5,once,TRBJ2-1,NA,TGTGCCCGCAGTTATAGGGGGGGGGGCGTTGCGCAGTTCTTC,CARSYRGGGVAQFF
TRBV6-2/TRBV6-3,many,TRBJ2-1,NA,TGTGCCAGCAGGGAATGGGCGGGACCCGCGGGGCAGTTCTTC,CASREWAGPAGQFF
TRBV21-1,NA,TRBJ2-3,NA,TGTGCCAGCACCTCCCTAGTCCGGGCAGTAAATACGCAGTATTTT,CASTSLVRAVNTQYF
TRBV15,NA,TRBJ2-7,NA,TGTGCCACCAGCAGGGGACAAACCTACGAGCAGTACTTC,CATSRGQTYEQYF
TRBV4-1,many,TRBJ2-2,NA,TGCGCCAGCAGCCGGGGGCGCGGCACCGGGGAGCTGTTTTTT,CASSRGRGTGELFF